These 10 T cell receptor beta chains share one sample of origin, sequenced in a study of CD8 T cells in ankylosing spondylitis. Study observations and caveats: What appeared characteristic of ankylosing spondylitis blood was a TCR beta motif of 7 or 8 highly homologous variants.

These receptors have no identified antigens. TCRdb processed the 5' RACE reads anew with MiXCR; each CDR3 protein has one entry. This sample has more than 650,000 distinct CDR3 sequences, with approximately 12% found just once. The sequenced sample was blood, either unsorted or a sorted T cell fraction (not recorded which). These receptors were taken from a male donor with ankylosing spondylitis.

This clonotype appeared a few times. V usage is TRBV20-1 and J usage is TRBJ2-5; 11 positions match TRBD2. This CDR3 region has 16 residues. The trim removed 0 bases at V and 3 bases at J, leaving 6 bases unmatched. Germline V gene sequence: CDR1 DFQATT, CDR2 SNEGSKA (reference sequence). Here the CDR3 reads CSARDLVAGGKETQYF. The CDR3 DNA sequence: TGCAGTGCTAGAGATCTGGTAGCGGGGGGGAAAGAGACCCAGTACTTC.

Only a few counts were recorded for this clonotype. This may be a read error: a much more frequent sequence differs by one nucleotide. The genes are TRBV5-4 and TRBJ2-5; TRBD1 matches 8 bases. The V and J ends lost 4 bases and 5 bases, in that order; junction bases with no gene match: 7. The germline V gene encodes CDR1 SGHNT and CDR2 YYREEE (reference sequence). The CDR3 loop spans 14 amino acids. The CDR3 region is CASSRQGSEETQYF. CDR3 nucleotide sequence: TGTGCCAGCAGCCGACAGGGGTCGGAGGAGACCCAGTACTTC.

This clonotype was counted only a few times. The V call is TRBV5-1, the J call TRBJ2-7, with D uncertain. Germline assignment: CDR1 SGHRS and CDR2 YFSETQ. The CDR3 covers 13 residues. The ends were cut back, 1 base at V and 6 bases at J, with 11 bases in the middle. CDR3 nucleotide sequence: TGCGCCAGCAGCTTGTCTTCTGCCAGCGAGCAGTACTTC. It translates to CASSLSSASEQYF.

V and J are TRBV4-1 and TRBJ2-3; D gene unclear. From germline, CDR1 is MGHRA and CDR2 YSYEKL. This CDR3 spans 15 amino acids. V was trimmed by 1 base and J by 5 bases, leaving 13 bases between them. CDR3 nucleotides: TGCGCCAGCAGCCAAGGGCAGTCTTTACGAGATACGCAGTATTTT. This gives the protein CASSQGQSLRDTQYF.

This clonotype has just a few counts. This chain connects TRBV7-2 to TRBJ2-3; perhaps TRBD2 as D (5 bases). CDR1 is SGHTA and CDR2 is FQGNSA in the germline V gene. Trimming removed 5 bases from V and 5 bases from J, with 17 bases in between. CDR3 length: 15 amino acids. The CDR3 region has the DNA TGTGCCAGCAGCCCCTATGCCCTAGGAGGAGATACGCAGTATTTT. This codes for CASSPYALGGDTQYF.

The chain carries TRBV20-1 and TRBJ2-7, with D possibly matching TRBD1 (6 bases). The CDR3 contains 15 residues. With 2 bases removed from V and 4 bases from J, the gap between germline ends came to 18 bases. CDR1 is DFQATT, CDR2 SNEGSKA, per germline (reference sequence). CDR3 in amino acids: CSARPRDRSLYEQYF. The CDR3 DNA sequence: TGCAGTGCTAGACCCCGAGACAGGAGCCTATACGAGCAGTACTTC.

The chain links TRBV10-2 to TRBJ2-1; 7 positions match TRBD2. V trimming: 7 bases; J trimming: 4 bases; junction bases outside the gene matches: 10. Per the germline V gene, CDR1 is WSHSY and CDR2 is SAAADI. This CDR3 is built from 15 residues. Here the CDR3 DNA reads TGCGCCAGCAAAGAAATAAGCGGGATTTACAATGAGCAGTTCTTC. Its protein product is CASKEISGIYNEQFF.

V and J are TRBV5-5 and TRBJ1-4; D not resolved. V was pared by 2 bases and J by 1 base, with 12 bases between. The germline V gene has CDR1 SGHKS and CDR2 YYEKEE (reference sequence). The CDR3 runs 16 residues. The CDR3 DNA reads TGTGCCAGCAGCTTAGCGTTTTTTGGAACTAATGAAAAACTGTTTTTT. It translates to CASSLAFFGTNEKLFF.

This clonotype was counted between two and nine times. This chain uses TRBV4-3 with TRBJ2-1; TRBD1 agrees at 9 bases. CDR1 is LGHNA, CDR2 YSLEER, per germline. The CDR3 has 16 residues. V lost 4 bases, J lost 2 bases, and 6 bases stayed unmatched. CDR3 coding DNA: TGCGCCAGCAGCCCCTACGGGACAGGGACCTACAATGAGCAGTTCTTC. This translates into CASSPYGTGTYNEQFF.

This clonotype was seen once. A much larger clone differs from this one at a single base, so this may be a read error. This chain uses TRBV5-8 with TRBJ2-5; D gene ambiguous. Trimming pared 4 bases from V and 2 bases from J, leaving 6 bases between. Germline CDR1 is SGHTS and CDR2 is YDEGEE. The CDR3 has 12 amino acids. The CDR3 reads CASSGVQETQYF. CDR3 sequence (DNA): TGTGCCAGCAGCGGGGTACAAGAGACCCAGTACTTC. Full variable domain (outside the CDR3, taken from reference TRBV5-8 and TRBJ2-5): EAGVTQSPTHLIKTRGQQATLRCSPISGHTSVYWYQQALGLGLQFLLWYDEGEERNRGNFPPRFSGRQFPNYSSELNVNALELEDSALYLCASSGVQETQYFGPGTRLLVL.